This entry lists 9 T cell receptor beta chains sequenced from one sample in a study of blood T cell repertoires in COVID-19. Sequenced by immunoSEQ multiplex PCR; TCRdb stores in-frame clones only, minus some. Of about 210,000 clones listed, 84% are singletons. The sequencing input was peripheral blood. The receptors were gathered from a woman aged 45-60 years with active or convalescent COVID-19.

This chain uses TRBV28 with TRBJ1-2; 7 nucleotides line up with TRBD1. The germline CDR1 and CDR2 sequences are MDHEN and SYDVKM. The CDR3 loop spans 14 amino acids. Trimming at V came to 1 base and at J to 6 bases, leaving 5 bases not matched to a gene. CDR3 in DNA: TGTGCCAGCAGTTTATTAGAGGGGGCTAATGGCTACACCTTC. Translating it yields CASSLLEGANGYTF.

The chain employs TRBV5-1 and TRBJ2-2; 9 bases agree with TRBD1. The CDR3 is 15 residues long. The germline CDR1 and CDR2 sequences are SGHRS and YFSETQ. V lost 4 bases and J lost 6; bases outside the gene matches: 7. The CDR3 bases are TGCGCCAGCAGCATTCCACAGGGGGCAGCCGGGGAGCTGTTTTTT. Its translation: CASSIPQGAAGELFF.

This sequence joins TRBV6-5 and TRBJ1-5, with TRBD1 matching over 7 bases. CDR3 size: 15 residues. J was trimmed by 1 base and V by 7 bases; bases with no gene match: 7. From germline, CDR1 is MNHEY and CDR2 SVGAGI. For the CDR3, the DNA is TGTGCCAGCATCCGCGGGACAGTCAGCAATCAGCCCCAGCATTTT. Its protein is CASIRGTVSNQPQHF.

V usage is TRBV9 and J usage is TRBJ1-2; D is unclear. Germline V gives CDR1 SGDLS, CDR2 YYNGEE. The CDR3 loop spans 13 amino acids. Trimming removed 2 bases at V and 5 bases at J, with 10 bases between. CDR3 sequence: CASSVPSQYGYTF. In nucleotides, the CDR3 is TGTGCCAGCAGCGTTCCCAGTCAGTATGGCTACACCTTC.

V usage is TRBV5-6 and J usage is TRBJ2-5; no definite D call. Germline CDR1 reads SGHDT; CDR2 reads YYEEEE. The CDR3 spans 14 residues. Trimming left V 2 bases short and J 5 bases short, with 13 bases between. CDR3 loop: CASSFGFRGETQYF. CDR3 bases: TGTGCCAGCAGCTTCGGGTTTCGTGGGGAGACCCAGTACTTC.

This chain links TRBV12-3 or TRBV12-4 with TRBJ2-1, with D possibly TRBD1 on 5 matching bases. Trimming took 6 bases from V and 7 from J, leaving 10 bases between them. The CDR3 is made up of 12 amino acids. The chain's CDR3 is CASSPGNNEQFF. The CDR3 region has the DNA TGTGCCAGCAGCCCAGGGAATAATGAGCAGTTCTTC.

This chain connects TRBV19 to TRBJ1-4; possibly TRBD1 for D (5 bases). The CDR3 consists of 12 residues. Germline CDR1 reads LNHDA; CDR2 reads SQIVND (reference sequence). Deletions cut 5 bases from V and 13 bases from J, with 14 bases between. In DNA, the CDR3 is TGTGCCAGTAGTGAACCAGGGCTCGGACTGTTTTTT. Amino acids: CASSEPGLGLFF.

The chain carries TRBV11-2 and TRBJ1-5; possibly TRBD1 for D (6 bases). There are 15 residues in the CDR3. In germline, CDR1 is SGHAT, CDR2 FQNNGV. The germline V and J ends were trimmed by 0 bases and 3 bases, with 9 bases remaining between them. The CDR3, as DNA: TGTGCCAGCAGCTTAGATTGGACAGTCAATCAGCCCCAGCATTTT. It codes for CASSLDWTVNQPQHF.

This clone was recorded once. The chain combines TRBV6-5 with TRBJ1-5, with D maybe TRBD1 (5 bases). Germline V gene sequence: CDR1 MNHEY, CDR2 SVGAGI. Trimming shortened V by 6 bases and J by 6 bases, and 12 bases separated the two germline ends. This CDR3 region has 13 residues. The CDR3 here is CASSRREGQPQHF. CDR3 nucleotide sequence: TGTGCCAGCAGCCGCAGGGAGGGTCAGCCCCAGCATTTT.